This T cell receptor (beta chain) was sequenced during a study of cytomegalovirus exposure and HLA in healthy donors. With 60 Vbeta and 13 Jbeta primers, the PCR was carried out. Generated by immunoSEQ multiplex PCR, the TCRdb table keeps only in-frame clones and is missing some. The sample comprises around 120,000 clones, roughly 72% of which are singletons, and around 1.9% rests with the top ten. Trimming cost V 5 bases and J 2 bases, with 25 bases left between them. The V gene's germline CDR1 is LNHDA and CDR2 SQIVND (reference sequence). CDR3 size: 18 residues. The TCR originated in a woman between 50 and 59 years old in good health and CMV-seronegative. V is TRBV19 and J is TRBJ2-7, with D possibly being TRBD2 (7 bases). The sequenced sample consisted of PBMCs. CDR3 amino acids: CASSPLLGGTKPPYEQYF. The CDR3 DNA follows: TGTGCCAGTAGTCCACTATTGGGAGGGACAAAGCCCCCCTACGAGCAGTACTTC.